This entry features one T cell receptor (beta chain) sequence. Its antigen remains unknown. This sample is drawn from a study of cytomegalovirus exposure and HLA in healthy donors. About the study: Unique TCRs from HLA-typed donors, 70 million to 85 million of them, were held in an early data release. Findings and caveats of the study: Most TCR sequences were uncommon, yet certain public TCRs appeared in many donors. In a later analysis, specific HLA alleles were associated with over 15,000 TCR beta sequences at a 0.05 false discovery rate. Evidence from a later analysis indicated that most CMV-associated TCR beta chains looked HLA-restricted.

The primer mix had 60 Vbeta and 13 Jbeta primers. Libraries were prepared by immunoSEQ multiplex PCR; TCRdb keeps only in-frame clonotypes and omits some of them. This table lists 110,000 to 150,000 clones. Input material: PBMCs. The receptor was derived from a male donor in good health and CMV-seronegative.

The CDR3 DNA follows: TGTGCCAGCAGCTTTTTACAGATCCAAGAGACCCAGTACTTC. The encoded protein is CASSFLQIQETQYF. V is TRBV7-9 and J is TRBJ2-5; D is unclear. The germline V gene has CDR1 SEHNR and CDR2 FQNEAQ (reference sequence). The V end lost 3 bases, the J end lost 1 base, and 9 bases lay between the germline ends. CDR3 length: 14 residues. Filled out from reference TRBV7-9 and TRBJ2-5, the complete variable domain reads DTGVSQNPRHKITKRGQNVTFRCDPISEHNRLYWYRQTLGQGPEFLTYFQNEAQLEKSRLLSDRFSAERPKGSFSTLEIQRTEQGDSAMYLCASSFLQIQETQYFGPGTRLLVL.